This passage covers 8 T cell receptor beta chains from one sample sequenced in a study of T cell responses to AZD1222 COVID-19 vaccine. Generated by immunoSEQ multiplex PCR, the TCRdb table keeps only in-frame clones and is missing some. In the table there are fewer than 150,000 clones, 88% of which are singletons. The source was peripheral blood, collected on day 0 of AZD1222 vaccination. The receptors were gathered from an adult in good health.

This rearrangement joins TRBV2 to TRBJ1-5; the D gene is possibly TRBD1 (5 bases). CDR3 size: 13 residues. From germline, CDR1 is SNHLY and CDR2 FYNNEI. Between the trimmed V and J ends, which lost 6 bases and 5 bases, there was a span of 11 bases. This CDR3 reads CASRTGQYQPQHF. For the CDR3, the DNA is TGTGCCAGCAGGACTGGACAATATCAGCCCCAGCATTTT.

The DNA for the CDR3 is TGCGCCAGCAGCCGAGCTAGCGGGGGGGCCCAAGAGACCCAGTACTTC. This encodes CASSRASGGAQETQYF. The gene calls are TRBV4-1 and TRBJ2-5; TRBD2 matches 12 bases. Looked up from germline, CDR1 is MGHRA and CDR2 is YSYEKL. The CDR3 has 16 residues. V was pared by 4 bases and J by 1 base, with 4 bases of the junction left unmatched.

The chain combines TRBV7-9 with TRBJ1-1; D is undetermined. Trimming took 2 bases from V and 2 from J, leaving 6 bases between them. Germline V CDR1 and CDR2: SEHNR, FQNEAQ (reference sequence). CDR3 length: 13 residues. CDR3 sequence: CASSLHGNTEAFF. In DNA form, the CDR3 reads TGTGCCAGCAGCTTACACGGAAACACTGAAGCTTTCTTT.

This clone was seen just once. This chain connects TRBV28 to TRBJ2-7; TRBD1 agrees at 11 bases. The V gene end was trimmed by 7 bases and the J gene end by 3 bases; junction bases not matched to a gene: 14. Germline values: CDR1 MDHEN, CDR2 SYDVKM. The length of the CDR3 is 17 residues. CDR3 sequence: CASTSPGTGGRGYEQYF. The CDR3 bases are TGTGCCAGCACCAGTCCGGGGACAGGGGGTAGGGGCTACGAGCAGTACTTC.

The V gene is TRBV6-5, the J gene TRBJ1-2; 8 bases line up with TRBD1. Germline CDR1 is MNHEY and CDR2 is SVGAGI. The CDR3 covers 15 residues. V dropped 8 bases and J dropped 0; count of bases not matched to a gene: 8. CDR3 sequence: CASRGTGATNYGYTF. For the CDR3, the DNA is TGTGCCAGCCGGGGGACAGGCGCCACTAACTATGGCTACACCTTC.

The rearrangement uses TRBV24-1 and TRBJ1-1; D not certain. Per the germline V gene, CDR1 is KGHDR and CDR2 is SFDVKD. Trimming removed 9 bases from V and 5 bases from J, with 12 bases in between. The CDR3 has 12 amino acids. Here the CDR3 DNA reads TGTGCCACCCTAGAGGGTGGGACTGAAGCTTTCTTT. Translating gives CATLEGGTEAFF.

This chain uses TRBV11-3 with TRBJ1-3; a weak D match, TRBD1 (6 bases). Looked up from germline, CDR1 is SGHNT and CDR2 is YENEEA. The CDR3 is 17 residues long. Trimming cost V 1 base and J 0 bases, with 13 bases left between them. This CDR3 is CASSLGLGQPSGNTIYF. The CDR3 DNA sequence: TGTGCCAGCAGCTTAGGATTAGGACAGCCCTCTGGAAACACCATATATTTT. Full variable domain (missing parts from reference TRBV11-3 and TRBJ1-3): EAGVVQSPRYKIIEKKQPVAFWCNPISGHNTLYWYLQNLGQGPELLIRYENEEAVDDSQLPKDRFSAERLKGVDSTLKIQPAELGDSAVYLCASSLGLGQPSGNTIYFGEGSWLTVV.

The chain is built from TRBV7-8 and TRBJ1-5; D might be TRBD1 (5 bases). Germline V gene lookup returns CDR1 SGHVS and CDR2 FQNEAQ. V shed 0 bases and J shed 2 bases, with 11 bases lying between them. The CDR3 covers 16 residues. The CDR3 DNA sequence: TGTGCCAGCAGCTTAGCTGCAGGGTCGCGCAATCAGCCCCAGCATTTT. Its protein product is CASSLAAGSRNQPQHF.